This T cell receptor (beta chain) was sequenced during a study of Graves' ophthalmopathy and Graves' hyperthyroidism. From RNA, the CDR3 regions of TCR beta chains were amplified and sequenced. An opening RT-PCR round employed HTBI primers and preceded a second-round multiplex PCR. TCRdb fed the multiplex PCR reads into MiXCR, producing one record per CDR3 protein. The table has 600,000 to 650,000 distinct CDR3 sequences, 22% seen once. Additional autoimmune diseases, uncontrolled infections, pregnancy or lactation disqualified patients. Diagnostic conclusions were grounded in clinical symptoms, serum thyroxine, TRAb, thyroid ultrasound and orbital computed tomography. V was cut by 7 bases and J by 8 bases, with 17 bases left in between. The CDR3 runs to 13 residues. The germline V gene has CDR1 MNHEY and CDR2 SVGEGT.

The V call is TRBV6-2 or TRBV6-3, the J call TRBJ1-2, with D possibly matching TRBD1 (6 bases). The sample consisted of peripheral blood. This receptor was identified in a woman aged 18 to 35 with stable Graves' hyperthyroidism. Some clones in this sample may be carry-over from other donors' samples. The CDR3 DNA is TGTGCCAGCACCCCGGACGCTGGGGGCGGCTACACCTTC. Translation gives CASTPDAGGGYTF.